Given below is one TCR beta chain in context. Its antigen is not identified. Profiled with immunoSEQ multiplex PCR; TCRdb holds only in-frame clones, not every one. The sample yields approximately 49,000 clones, more than 80% seen once. The sample is drawn from a study of radiation and T cells in renal cell carcinoma. About the research overall: Nephrectomy followed 15 Gy stereotactic body radiation by 4 weeks.

The study, taken as a whole, reports: In blood, top tumor clones expanded by 2 weeks, shrinking by 4. Baseline intratumoral clonotype presence is unknown without pretreatment biopsies.

The V and J ends lost 4 bases and 6 bases, in that order; junction bases with no gene match: 9. From germline, CDR1 is SGHRS and CDR2 YFSETQ. This CDR3 contains 16 residues. Stated time point: blood 2 weeks post-SBRT. Described treatment: 15 Gy SBRT to primary tumor, nephrectomy 4 weeks later. Serial blood draws occurred at baseline and 2 and 4 weeks post-SBRT. The sequence came from a woman in her 70s with renal cell carcinoma. The V and J genes are TRBV5-1 and TRBJ2-3; the match to TRBD2 covers 12 bases. The material sequenced was blood, taken from a patient whose treatment included radiotherapy and nephrectomy. The CDR3: CASSAGLAGTVDTQYF. The CDR3 nucleotides read TGCGCCAGCAGCGCCGGACTAGCGGGGACTGTTGATACGCAGTATTTT.